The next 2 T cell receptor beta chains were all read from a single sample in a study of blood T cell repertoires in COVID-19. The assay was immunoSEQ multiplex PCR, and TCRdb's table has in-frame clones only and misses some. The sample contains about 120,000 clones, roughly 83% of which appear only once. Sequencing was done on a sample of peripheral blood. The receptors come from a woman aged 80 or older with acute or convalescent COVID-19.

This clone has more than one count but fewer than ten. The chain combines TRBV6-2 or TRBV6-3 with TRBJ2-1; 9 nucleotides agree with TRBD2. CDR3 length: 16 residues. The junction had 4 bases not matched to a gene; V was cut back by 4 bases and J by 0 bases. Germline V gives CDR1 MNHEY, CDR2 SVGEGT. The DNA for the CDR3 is TGTGCCAGCAGTTGGGGCGGGAGGGCCTCCTACAATGAGCAGTTCTTC. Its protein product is CASSWGGRASYNEQFF.

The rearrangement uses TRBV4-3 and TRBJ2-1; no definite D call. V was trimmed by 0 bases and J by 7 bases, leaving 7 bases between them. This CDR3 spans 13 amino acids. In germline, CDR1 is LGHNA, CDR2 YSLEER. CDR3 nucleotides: TGCGCCAGCAGCCAAGATCCCGAGAATGAGCAGTTCTTC. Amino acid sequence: CASSQDPENEQFF.